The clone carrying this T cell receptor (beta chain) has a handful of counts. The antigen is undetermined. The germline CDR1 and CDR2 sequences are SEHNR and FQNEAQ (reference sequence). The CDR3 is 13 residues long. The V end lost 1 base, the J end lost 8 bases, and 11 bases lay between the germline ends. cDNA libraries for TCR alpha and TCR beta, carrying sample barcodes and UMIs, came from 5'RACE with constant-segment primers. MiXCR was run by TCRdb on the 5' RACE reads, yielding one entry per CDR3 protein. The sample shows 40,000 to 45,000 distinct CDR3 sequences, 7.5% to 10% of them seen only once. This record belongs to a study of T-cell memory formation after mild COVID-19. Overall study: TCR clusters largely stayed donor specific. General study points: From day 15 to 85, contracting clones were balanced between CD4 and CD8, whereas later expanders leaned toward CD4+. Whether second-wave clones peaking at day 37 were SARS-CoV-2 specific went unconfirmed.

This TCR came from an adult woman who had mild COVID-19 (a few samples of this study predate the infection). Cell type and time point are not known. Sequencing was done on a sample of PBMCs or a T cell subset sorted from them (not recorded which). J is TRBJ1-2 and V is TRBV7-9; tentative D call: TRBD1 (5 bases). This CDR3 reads CASSLEKGSGYTF. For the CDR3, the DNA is TGTGCCAGCAGCTTAGAAAAGGGGAGCGGCTACACCTTC.